A single sample is the source of the 28 T cell receptor beta chains below, sequenced in a study of blood T cell repertoires in COVID-19. Here immunoSEQ multiplex PCR was the method, and the copy in TCRdb shows in-frame clones only, minus some. The sample lists 100,000 to 150,000 clones, 85% to 90% occurring once. The sequenced sample was peripheral blood. The receptors come from a man between 65 and 80 years old with active COVID-19.

The chain couples TRBV6-1 to TRBJ2-1; 13 positions match TRBD2. V shed 2 bases, J shed 4 bases, and the junction held 5 bases outside the gene matches. Germline CDR1 and CDR2: MNHNS and SASEGT. The CDR3 runs 17 residues. As DNA, the CDR3 is TGTGCCAGCAGTGAATTTGGGACTAGCGGGATGTACAATGAGCAGTTCTTC. It translates to CASSEFGTSGMYNEQFF.

The chain joins TRBV28 to TRBJ1-1; D is possibly TRBD1 (5 bases). V was trimmed by 5 bases and J by 1 base, leaving 14 bases between them. The CDR3 sequence is 15 residues long. CDR1 MDHEN and CDR2 SYDVKM come from the germline V gene. For the CDR3, the DNA is TGTGCCAGCAGTCCCTCGGGGGGACCGAACACTGAAGCTTTCTTT. Translation: CASSPSGGPNTEAFF.

The chain couples TRBV6-2 or TRBV6-3 to TRBJ2-1, with 13 bases aligning to TRBD2. Germline CDR1 reads MNHEY; CDR2 reads SVGEGT. V dropped 6 bases and J dropped 0; count of bases not matched to a gene: 11. CDR3 size: 19 residues. The CDR3 DNA follows: TGTGCCAGCAGCCCTCGGAAGGGGACTAGCGGGGTCTCCTACAATGAGCAGTTCTTC. It codes for CASSPRKGTSGVSYNEQFF.

V gene TRBV5-4 combines with J gene TRBJ1-2; no firm D call. Trimming shortened V by 0 bases and J by 7 bases, and 7 bases separated the two germline ends. Germline CDR1 SGHNT, CDR2 YYREEE (reference sequence). This CDR3 contains 12 residues. The CDR3 sequence: CASSLGGVGYTF. Written as DNA, the CDR3 is TGTGCCAGCAGCTTGGGCGGGGTTGGCTACACCTTC.

J is TRBJ1-6 and V is TRBV27; 8 bases are a match to TRBD1. The V gene's germline CDR1 is MNHEY and CDR2 SMNVEV (reference sequence). The CDR3 length is 14 residues. The V segment lost 7 bases and the J segment 6 bases; nucleotides outside the gene matches: 5. The CDR3 sequence is CASTFDRGNSPLHF. Here the CDR3 DNA reads TGTGCCAGCACCTTCGACAGGGGTAATTCACCCCTCCACTTT.

The chain employs TRBV5-1 and TRBJ2-7, with a weak D call TRBD2 (6 bases). Germline V gives CDR1 SGHRS, CDR2 YFSETQ. V lost 0 bases and J lost 7, with 14 bases in between. The CDR3 covers 14 residues. CDR3 sequence reads: CASSLVARGSEQYF. The DNA of the CDR3 is TGCGCCAGCAGCTTGGTCGCGCGGGGAAGTGAGCAGTACTTC.

V usage is TRBV28 and J usage is TRBJ1-1, with unresolved D. Per the germline V gene, CDR1 is MDHEN and CDR2 is SYDVKM. Trimming took 8 bases from V and 4 from J, leaving 14 bases between them. CDR3 length: 13 residues. CDR3 DNA sequence: TGTGCCAGCCGACTAGCGGCGGGCACTGAAGCTTTCTTT. It codes for CASRLAAGTEAFF.

The chain recombines TRBV28 with TRBJ2-2; 11 nucleotides match TRBD1. V was clipped by 11 bases and J by 2 bases; unmatched bases: 7. CDR1 MDHEN and CDR2 SYDVKM come from the germline V gene. The CDR3 contains 15 residues. CDR3 DNA sequence: TGTGCCGTGAGGACAGGGGGCAGAAACACCGGGGAGCTGTTTTTT. It translates to CAVRTGGRNTGELFF.

The J gene is TRBJ2-7, the V gene TRBV6-6; 9 nucleotides match TRBD1. CDR3 length equals 14 residues. J was trimmed by 3 bases and V by 2 bases; bases with no gene match: 2. CDR1 and CDR2 from the germline V gene are MNHNY and SVGAGI (reference sequence). The CDR3 nucleotides are TGTGCCAGCAGTTACGGGGACAGGGTCTACGAGCAGTACTTC. Translated: CASSYGDRVYEQYF.

CDR3 sequence reads: CASSWGGTGNRGTEAFF. The CDR3 nucleotides are TGCGCCAGCAGCTGGGGAGGGACAGGGAATCGGGGAACTGAAGCTTTCTTT. The chain combines TRBV5-1 with TRBJ1-1; TRBD1 matches at 9 bases. The CDR3 consists of 17 residues. V lost 3 bases to trimming and J lost 5 bases; unmatched junction nucleotides: 14. The germline gives CDR1 SGHRS, CDR2 YFSETQ.

The rearrangement joins TRBV6-5 to TRBJ1-2; TRBD1 matches 12 bases. The CDR3 loop spans 15 amino acids. Germline values: CDR1 MNHEY, CDR2 SVGAGI. V lost 2 bases and J lost 7; bases outside the gene matches: 5. This CDR3 is CASSYQGQGAGGYTF. In DNA form, the CDR3 reads TGTGCCAGCAGTTACCAGGGACAGGGGGCAGGTGGCTACACCTTC.

The chain links TRBV11-3 to TRBJ2-1; D is perhaps TRBD1 (6 bases). The CDR3 runs to 15 residues. Trimming pared 4 bases from V and 9 bases from J, leaving 19 bases between. Germline V gene lookup returns CDR1 SGHNT and CDR2 YENEEA. The CDR3 nucleotides are TGTGCCAGCAGCTCCTCCGGGACACGAAGCGGTGAGCAGTTCTTC. Its translation: CASSSSGTRSGEQFF.

The V call is TRBV28, the J call TRBJ2-5, with 11 positions matching TRBD2. The CDR3 runs 15 residues. Germline values: CDR1 MDHEN, CDR2 SYDVKM. The J segment lost 4 bases and the V segment lost 7 bases, leaving 8 bases of the junction unmatched. This CDR3 reads CASTRIAGGGETQYF. Written as DNA, the CDR3 is TGTGCCAGCACCCGAATAGCGGGAGGGGGAGAGACCCAGTACTTC.

This chain joins TRBV29-1 and TRBJ1-1, with D perhaps matching TRBD1 (6 bases). Germline V gene sequence: CDR1 SQVTM, CDR2 ANQGSEA. CDR3 length: 15 residues. The ends were cut back, 5 bases at V and 4 bases at J, with 20 bases in the middle. The CDR3 region has the DNA TGCAGCGTTTTGGATCCTTGGACAGAGACCACTGAAGCTTTCTTT. Amino acids: CSVLDPWTETTEAFF.

This clone was seen a single time. V gene TRBV5-5 combines with J gene TRBJ1-5, with D perhaps TRBD1 (6 bases). Germline CDR1 and CDR2: SGHKS and YYEKEE (reference sequence). The CDR3 covers 13 residues. The germline V and J ends were trimmed by 2 bases and 4 bases, with 7 bases remaining between them. Here the CDR3 DNA reads TGTGCCAGCAGCTTCACAGGGAATCAGCCCCAGCATTTT. Translating gives CASSFTGNQPQHF.

V is TRBV19 and J is TRBJ2-1; no clear D gene. V lost 7 bases and J 4 bases, leaving 14 bases between the germline ends. Looked up from germline, CDR1 is LNHDA and CDR2 is SQIVND (reference sequence). This CDR3 contains 14 residues. CDR3 coding DNA: TGTGCCAGTAACGTTGGTCTAGATTACAATGAGCAGTTCTTC. Amino acids: CASNVGLDYNEQFF.

The chain carries TRBV15 and TRBJ1-1; no clear D. The CDR3 totals 17 residues. Per germline, CDR1 LNHNV and CDR2 YYDKDF (reference sequence). The V gene lost 0 bases and the J gene lost 0 bases, with 14 bases spanning the gap. CDR3 DNA sequence: TGTGCCACCAGCAGAGATGCGGCCTACTCCATGAACACTGAAGCTTTCTTT. The encoded protein is CATSRDAAYSMNTEAFF.

The chain uses TRBV7-3 and TRBJ2-6; no reliable D call. Germline CDR1 reads SGHTA; CDR2 reads FQGTGA. Trimming shortened V by 4 bases and J by 8 bases, and 9 bases separated the two germline ends. The CDR3 has 13 residues. CDR3 coding DNA: TGTGCCAGCAGCTCCGGAGTCTCCAACGTCCTGACTTTC. Protein product: CASSSGVSNVLTF.

The CDR3 loop reads CASSSRGYNSPLHF. The CDR3 nucleotides read TGTGCCAGCAGCTCGCGGGGATATAATTCACCCCTCCACTTT. The V call is TRBV7-2, the J call TRBJ1-6; D uncertain. Trimming shortened V by 4 bases and J by 4 bases, and 8 bases separated the two germline ends. Germline CDR1 reads SGHTA; CDR2 reads FQGNSA. This CDR3 is built from 14 residues.

V is TRBV29-1 and J is TRBJ2-5, with TRBD2 identical over 8 bases. The CDR3 length is 12 residues. Per the germline V gene, CDR1 is SQVTM and CDR2 is ANQGSEA. After removal of 4 bases from V and 4 bases from J, the junction contained 2 bases not matched to a gene. The CDR3 sequence: CSVAGGPETQYF. CDR3 in DNA: TGCAGCGTTGCGGGGGGGCCAGAGACCCAGTACTTC.

The CDR3 sequence is CASVGGGDTEAFF. The CDR3 bases are TGTGCCAGCGTCGGGGGAGGGGACACTGAAGCTTTCTTT. The rearrangement joins TRBV27 to TRBJ1-1; D is possibly TRBD1 (5 bases). Per the germline V gene, CDR1 is MNHEY and CDR2 is SMNVEV (reference sequence). The CDR3 spans 13 residues. V lost 8 bases and J lost 3, with 13 bases in between.

This chain connects TRBV14 to TRBJ1-1; TRBD1 matches at 8 bases. Losses at the gene ends were 4 bases for V and 3 bases for J; bases not matched to a gene: 4. The CDR3 consists of 14 residues. The germline CDR1 and CDR2 sequences are SGHDN and FVKESK. The CDR3 sequence: CASSLQGAYTEAFF. The CDR3 DNA sequence: TGTGCCAGCAGCCTTCAGGGGGCTTACACTGAAGCTTTCTTT.

V usage is TRBV10-3 and J usage is TRBJ2-7, with D possibly being TRBD2 (6 bases). Trimming cost V 3 bases and J 9 bases, with 18 bases left between them. Germline assignment: CDR1 ENHRY and CDR2 SYGVKD. The CDR3 has 14 amino acids. The CDR3 bases are TGTGCCATCAGTGACGGGGGAGTCGGCGTCGGGCAGTACTTC. Its protein is CAISDGGVGVGQYF.

V gene TRBV30 combines with J gene TRBJ1-2; D perhaps matches TRBD1 (6 bases). V lost 1 base and J lost 3, with 9 bases in between. CDR3 length: 13 residues. Per the germline V gene, CDR1 is GTSNPN and CDR2 is SVGIG (reference sequence). CDR3 region: CAWSGRTDYGYTF. The DNA for the CDR3 is TGTGCCTGGAGTGGTCGGACAGACTATGGCTACACCTTC.

This clone was seen just once. The CDR3 DNA is TGTGCCAGCAGTGAGGGACAGACAGACACCGGGGAGCTGTTTTTT. Residues: CASSEGQTDTGELFF. The chain combines TRBV6-4 with TRBJ2-2, with 7 bases lining up with TRBD1. V lost 3 bases, J lost 3 bases, and 4 bases stayed unmatched. The length of the CDR3 is 15 residues. In germline, CDR1 is MRHNA, CDR2 SNTAGT.

The V and J genes are TRBV6-2 or TRBV6-3 and TRBJ2-2, with D possibly being TRBD1 (6 bases). V lost 6 bases and J lost 3, with 14 bases in between. The CDR3 has 15 residues. CDR1 is MNHEY and CDR2 is SVGEGT in the germline V gene. For the CDR3, the DNA is TGTGCCAGCAGCCCCACAGGGATGGACACCGGGGAGCTGTTTTTT. It translates to CASSPTGMDTGELFF.

This rearrangement joins TRBV5-1 to TRBJ2-5; maybe TRBD2 (5 bases). Germline V gives CDR1 SGHRS, CDR2 YFSETQ. V lost 2 bases and J 5 bases, leaving 13 bases between the germline ends. This CDR3 is 14 amino acids long. CDR3 region: CASSFRGLGETQYF. CDR3 nucleotide sequence: TGCGCCAGCAGCTTTCGAGGGCTGGGGGAGACCCAGTACTTC.

The rearrangement joins TRBV6-5 to TRBJ2-1; 11 bases map to TRBD2. Unmatched junction bases numbered 9, after V lost 10 bases and J lost 4 bases. The CDR3 length is 15 residues. Germline V gene lookup returns CDR1 MNHEY and CDR2 SVGAGI. The CDR3 is CATLRGTSGYNEQFF. CDR3 DNA sequence: TGTGCCACCCTCCGCGGGACTAGCGGATACAATGAGCAGTTCTTC.